This T cell receptor (beta chain) stems from a study of shared clonotypes between healthy human individuals. Study-level points and caveats: The low donor count limited represented genetic and exposure-history diversity. Sampling included only blood; tissue repertoires likely differ. Memory subsets generally showed smaller estimated richness than naive subsets did.

The data were produced by immunoSEQ multiplex PCR, yet TCRdb's version contains in-frame clones alone and is incomplete. The table includes roughly 850,000 clones, about 96% detected once. The CDR3 is 15 amino acids. The naive CD8 population came from CD45RO-negative cells selected for CCR7, without terminally differentiated effector memory CD45RA+ cells. With regard to this clone: The antigen is not known.

This receptor was obtained from a man aged 25 to 45 in good health. V usage is TRBV1 and J usage is TRBJ2-7; TRBD2 is the table's D call and was not checked against the DNA. TRBV1 is a recognized pseudogene. Material: naive CD8+ T cells sorted from blood. The CDR3 loop is CTSSQTSGFSYEQYF. In nucleotides, the CDR3 is TGCACCAGCAGCCAGACTAGCGGGTTCTCCTACGAGCAGTACTTC.